The clone carrying this T cell receptor (beta chain) occurred a few times. The antigen remains unidentified. This likely traces to a read error, being one base from a far larger clone. The CDR3 has 13 amino acids. Germline values: CDR1 SGHTA, CDR2 FQGNSA. The data belong to a study of regulatory T cells in long-lasting Graves disease. Notes on the study in general: Persistent Graves' patients showed less TCR diversity than newly diagnosed ones.

Time point noted: newly diagnosed GD, antithyroid drugs for less than 3 months. RNA isolated from PBMCs was used to make the TCR library. Building the TCR beta libraries relied on iRepertoire HTBI primers, and CDR3 regions underwent Arm-PCR. TCRdb called the multiplex PCR reads again in MiXCR, with one record for every CDR3 protein. The top ten hold more than 10% of the sample, which has 580,000 or so distinct CDR3 sequences, around 15% seen once. This sample was also put to use in a study of T cells in Graves' hyperthyroidism and ophthalmopathy.

This TCR derives from a man aged 18 to 29 with Graves disease. The rearrangement joins TRBV7-2 to TRBJ1-5, with TRBD1 matching 9 bases. The sequences come from peripheral blood mononuclear cells (PBMCs), collected at new diagnosis, from a patient treated with antithyroid drugs. CDR3 loop: CAGSQDRGQPQHF. The CDR3 bases are TGTGCCGGCAGTCAGGACAGGGGACAGCCCCAGCATTTT.